This T cell receptor beta chain is drawn from a study of molecular identifiers for immune sequencing clone quantification. Study-wide context: Split five ways in replicates, RNA from approximately 20,000 or 98,000 naive CD8 cells had four portions sequenced.

Study conclusions and caveats: The share of molecules held by clones above 20 RNA copies was over 97% in effector cells and under 1% in naive cells.

This clonotype was seen a few times. Its specificity is unknown. Naive CD8 T cells underwent sorting with the CD8+CD4-CCR7+CD45RA+ definition. Library preparation followed earlier protocols using designated TCR primers. MiXCR was run by TCRdb on the PCR reads, yielding one entry per CDR3 protein. The sample has 400,000 to 600,000 distinct CDR3 sequences, 20% to 25% seen once. V lost 6 bases, J lost 2 bases, and 18 bases stayed unmatched. CDR1 DFQATT and CDR2 SNEGSKA come from the germline V gene (reference sequence). The CDR3 extends over 19 amino acids. The sample comprised naive CD8+ T cells from blood, with Jurkat cell RNA spiked in. Subset described: FACS-sorted CD8+CD4-CCR7+CD45RA+ naive T cells. The sequence was obtained from a human donor in good health. Some libraries in this study had Jurkat cell RNA spiked in. This chain joins TRBV20-1 and TRBJ2-3, with TRBD2 matching 12 bases. Here the CDR3 reads CSAPSLALAGGPTTDTQYF. CDR3 in DNA: TGCAGTGCCCCCAGTTTGGCACTAGCGGGGGGCCCGACCACAGATACGCAGTATTTT.